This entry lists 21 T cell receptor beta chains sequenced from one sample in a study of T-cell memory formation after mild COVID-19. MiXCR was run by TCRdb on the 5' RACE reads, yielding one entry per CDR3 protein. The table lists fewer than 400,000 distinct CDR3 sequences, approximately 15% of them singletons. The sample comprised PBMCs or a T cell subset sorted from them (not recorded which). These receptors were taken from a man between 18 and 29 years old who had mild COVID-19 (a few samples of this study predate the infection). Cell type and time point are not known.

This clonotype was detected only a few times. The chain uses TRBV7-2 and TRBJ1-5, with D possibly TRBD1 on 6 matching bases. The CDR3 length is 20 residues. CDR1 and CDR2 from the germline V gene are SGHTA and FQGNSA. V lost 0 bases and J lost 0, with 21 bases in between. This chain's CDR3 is CASSLASGHSRRDSNQPQHF. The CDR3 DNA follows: TGTGCCAGCAGCTTAGCATCGGGACACTCCAGACGGGATAGCAATCAGCCCCAGCATTTT.

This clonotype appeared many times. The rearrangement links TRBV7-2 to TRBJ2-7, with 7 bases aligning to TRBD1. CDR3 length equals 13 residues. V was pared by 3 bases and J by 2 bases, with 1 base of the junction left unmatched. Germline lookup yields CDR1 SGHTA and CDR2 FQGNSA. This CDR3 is CASSFDRAYEQYV. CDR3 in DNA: TGTGCCAGCAGCTTCGACAGGGCCTACGAGCAGTACGTC.

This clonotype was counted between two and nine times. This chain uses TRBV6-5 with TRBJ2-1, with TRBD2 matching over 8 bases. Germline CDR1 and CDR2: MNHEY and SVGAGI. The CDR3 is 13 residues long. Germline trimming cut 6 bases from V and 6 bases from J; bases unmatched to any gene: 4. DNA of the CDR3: TGTGCCAGCAGGCCAGCGGGGGTCAATGAGCAGTTCTTC. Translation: CASRPAGVNEQFF.

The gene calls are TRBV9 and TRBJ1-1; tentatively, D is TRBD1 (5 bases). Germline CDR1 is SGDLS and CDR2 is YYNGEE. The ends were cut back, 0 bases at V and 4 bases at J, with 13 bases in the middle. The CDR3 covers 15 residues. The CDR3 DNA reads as TGTGCCAGCAGCGTAGTTTCGGGGGTCGGCACTGAAGCTTTCTTT. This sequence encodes CASSVVSGVGTEAFF.

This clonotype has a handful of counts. The CDR3 bases are TGTGCCAGCAGTTTACAGATGAACACTGAAGCTTTCTTT. Protein sequence: CASSLQMNTEAFF. The chain carries TRBV12-3 or TRBV12-4 and TRBJ1-1; D remains unclear. V shed 2 bases and J shed 0 bases, with 4 bases lying between them. There are 13 residues in the CDR3.

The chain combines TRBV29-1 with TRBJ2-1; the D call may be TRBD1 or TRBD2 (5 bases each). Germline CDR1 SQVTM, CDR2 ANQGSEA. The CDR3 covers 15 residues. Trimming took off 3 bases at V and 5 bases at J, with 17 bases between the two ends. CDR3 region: CSVERAWGPDNEQFF. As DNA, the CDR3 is TGCAGCGTTGAGAGGGCTTGGGGACCGGACAATGAGCAGTTCTTC.

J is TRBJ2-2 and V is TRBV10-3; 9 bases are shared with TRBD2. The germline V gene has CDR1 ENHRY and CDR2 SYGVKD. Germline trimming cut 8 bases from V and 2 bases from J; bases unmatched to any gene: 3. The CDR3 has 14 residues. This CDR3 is CAIRLAANTGELFF. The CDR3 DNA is TGTGCCATCCGACTAGCGGCAAACACCGGGGAGCTGTTTTTT.

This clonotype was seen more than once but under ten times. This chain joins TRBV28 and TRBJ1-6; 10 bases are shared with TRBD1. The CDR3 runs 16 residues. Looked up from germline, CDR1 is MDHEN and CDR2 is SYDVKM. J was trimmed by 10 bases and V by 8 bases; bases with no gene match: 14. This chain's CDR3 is CASSRQGAHSGSPLHF. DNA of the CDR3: TGTGCCAGCTCGAGACAGGGGGCGCACTCAGGGTCACCCCTCCACTTT.

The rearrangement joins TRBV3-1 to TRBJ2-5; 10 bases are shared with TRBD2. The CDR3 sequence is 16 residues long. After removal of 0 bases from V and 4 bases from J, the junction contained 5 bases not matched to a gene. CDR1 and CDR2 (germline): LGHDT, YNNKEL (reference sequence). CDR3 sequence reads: CASSQESGGGGETQYF. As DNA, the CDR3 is TGTGCCAGCAGCCAAGAAAGCGGGGGGGGCGGAGAGACCCAGTACTTC.

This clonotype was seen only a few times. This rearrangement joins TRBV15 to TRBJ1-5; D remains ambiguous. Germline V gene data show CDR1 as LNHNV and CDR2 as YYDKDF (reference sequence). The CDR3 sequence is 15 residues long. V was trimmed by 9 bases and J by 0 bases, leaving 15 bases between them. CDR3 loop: CATNADPYSNQPQHF. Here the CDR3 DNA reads TGTGCCACTAACGCGGACCCTTATAGCAATCAGCCCCAGCATTTT.

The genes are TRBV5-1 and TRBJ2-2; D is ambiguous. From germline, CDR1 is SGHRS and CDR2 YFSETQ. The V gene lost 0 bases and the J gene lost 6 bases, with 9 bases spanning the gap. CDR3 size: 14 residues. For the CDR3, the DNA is TGCGCCAGCAGCTTGGAGTCCCCGGCCGGGGAGCTGTTTTTT. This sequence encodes CASSLESPAGELFF.

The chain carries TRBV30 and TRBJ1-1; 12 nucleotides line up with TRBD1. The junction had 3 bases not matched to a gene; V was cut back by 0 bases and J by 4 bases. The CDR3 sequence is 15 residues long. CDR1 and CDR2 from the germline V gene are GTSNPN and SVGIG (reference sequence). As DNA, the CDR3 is TGTGCCTGGAGTGTAGGGGACAGGGGGCTCACTGAAGCTTTCTTT. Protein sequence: CAWSVGDRGLTEAFF.

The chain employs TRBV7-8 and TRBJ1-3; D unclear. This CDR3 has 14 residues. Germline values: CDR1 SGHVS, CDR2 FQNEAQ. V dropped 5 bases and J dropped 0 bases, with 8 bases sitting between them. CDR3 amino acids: CASSRPSSGNTIYF. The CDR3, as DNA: TGTGCCAGCAGCAGACCGAGCTCTGGAAACACCATATATTTT.

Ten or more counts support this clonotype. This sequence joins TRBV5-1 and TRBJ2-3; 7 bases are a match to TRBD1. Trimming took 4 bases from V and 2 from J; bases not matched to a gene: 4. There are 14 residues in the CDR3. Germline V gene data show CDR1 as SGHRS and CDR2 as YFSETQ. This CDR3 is CASSNTGDTDTQYF. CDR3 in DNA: TGCGCCAGCAGCAATACAGGGGACACAGATACGCAGTATTTT.

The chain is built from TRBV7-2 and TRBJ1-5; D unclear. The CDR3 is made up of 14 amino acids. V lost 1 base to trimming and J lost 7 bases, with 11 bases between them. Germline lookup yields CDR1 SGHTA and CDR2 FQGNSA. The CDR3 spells CASSLGARSQPQHF. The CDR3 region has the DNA TGTGCCAGCAGCTTAGGTGCCCGGTCGCAGCCCCAGCATTTT.

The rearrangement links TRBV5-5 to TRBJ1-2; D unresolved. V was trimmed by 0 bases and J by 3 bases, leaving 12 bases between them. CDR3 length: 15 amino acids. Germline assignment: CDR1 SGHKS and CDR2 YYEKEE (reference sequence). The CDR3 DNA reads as TGTGCCAGCAGCTTGGGGGAAACCCTCTACTATGGCTACACCTTC. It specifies CASSLGETLYYGYTF.

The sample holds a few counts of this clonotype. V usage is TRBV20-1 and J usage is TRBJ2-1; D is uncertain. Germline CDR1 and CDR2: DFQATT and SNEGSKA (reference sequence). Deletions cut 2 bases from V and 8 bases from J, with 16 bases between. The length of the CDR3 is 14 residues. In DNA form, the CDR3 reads TGCAGTGCTAGAAGGCCGGGCCAATACTATGAGCAGTTCTTC. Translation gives CSARRPGQYYEQFF.

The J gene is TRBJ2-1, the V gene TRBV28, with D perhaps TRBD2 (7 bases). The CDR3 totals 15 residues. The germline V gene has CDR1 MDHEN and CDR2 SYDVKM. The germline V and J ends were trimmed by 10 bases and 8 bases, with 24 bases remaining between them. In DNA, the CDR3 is TGTGCCACCAGACTAGCCCCCGGTGGGGGCGATGAGCAGTTCTTC. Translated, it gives CATRLAPGGGDEQFF.

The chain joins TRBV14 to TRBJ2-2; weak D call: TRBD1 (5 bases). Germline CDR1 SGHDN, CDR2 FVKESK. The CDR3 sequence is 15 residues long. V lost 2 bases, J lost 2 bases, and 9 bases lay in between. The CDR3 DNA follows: TGTGCCAGCAGCCAATGGGGCACTAACACCGGGGAGCTGTTTTTT. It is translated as CASSQWGTNTGELFF.

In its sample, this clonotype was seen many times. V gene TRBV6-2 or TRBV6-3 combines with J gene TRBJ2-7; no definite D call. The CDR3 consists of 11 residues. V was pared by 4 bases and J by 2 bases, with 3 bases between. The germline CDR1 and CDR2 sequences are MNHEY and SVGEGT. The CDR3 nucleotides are TGTGCCAGCAGTTCTGCCTACGAGCAGTACGTC. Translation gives CASSSAYEQYV.

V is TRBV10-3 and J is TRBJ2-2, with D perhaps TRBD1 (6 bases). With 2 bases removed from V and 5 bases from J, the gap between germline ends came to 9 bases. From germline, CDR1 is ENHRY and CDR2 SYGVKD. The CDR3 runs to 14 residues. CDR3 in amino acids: CAISERGSTGELFF. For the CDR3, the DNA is TGTGCCATCAGTGAGAGGGGGAGTACCGGGGAGCTGTTTTTT.